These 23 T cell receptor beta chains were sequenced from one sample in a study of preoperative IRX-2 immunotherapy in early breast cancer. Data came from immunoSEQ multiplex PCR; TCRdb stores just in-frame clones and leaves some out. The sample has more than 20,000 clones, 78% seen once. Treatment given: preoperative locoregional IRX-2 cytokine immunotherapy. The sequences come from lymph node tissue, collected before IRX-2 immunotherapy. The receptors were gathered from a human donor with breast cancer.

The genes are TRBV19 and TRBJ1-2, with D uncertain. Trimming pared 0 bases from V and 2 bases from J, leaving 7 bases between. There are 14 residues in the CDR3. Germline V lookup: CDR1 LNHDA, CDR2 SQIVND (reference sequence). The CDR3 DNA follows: TGTGCCAGTAGTATAGATACTGGAAACTATGGCTACACCTTC. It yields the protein CASSIDTGNYGYTF. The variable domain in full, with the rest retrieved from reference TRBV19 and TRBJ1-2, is DGGITQSPKYLFRKEGQNVTLSCEQNLNHDAMYWYRQDPGQGLRLIYYSQIVNDFQKGDIAEGYSVSREKKESFPLTVTSAQKNPTAFYLCASSIDTGNYGYTFGSGTRLTVV.

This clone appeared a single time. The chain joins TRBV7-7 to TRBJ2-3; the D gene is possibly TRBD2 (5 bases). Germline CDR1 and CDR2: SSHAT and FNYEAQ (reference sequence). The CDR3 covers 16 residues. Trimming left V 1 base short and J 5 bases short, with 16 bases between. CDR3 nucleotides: TGTGCCAGCAGCTTAGACCAAGCGGAGGAGATAGATACGCAGTATTTT. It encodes CASSLDQAEEIDTQYF.

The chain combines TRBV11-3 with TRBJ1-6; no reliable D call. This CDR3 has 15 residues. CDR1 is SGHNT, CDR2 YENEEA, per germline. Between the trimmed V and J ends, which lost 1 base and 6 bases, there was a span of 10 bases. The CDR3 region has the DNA TGTGCCAGCAGCTTAGGAGGTTTGTTTAATTCACCCCTCCACTTT. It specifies CASSLGGLFNSPLHF.

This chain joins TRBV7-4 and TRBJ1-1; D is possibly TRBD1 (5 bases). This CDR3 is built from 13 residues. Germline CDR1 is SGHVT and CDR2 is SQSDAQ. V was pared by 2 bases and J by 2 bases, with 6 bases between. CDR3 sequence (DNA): TGTGCCAGCAGCTTAAGGGGTAACACTGAAGCTTTCTTT. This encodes CASSLRGNTEAFF.

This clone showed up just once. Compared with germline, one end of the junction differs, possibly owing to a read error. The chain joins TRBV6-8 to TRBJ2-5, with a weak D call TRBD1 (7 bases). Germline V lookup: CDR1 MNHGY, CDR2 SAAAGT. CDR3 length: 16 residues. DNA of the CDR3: TGTGCCAGCAGTGACTCGGAGGCAGGGGGGTGGAAGACCCAGTACTTC. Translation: CASSDSEAGGWKTQYF.

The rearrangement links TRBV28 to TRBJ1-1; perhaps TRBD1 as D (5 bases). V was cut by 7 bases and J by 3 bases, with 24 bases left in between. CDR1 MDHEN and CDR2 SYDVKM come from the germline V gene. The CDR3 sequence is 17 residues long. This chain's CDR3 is CASKKGQGVVWDTEAFF. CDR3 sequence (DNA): TGTGCCAGCAAGAAAGGGCAGGGTGTCGTTTGGGACACTGAAGCTTTCTTT. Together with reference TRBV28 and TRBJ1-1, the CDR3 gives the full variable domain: DVKVTQSSRYLVKRTGEKVFLECVQDMDHENMFWYRQDPGLGLRLIYFSYDVKMKEKGDIPEGYSVSREKKERFSLILESASTNQTSMYLCASKKGQGVVWDTEAFFGQGTRLTVV.

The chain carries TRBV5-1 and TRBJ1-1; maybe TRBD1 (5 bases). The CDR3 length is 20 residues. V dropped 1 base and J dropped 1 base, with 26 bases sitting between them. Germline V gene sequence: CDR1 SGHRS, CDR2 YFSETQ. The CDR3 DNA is TGCGCCAGCAGCTTGTTAGGGATAACCGCCGGCGCGGGGGGGAACACTGAAGCTTTCTTT. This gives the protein CASSLLGITAGAGGNTEAFF.

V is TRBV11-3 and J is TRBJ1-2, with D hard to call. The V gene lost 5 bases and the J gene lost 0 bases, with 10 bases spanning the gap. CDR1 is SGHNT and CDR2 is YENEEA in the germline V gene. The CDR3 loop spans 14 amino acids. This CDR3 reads CASSNAEPNYGYTF. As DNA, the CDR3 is TGTGCCAGCAGCAACGCAGAGCCTAACTATGGCTACACCTTC.

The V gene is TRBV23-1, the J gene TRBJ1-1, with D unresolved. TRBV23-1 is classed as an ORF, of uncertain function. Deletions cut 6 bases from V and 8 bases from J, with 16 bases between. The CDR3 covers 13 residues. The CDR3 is CASSLVGSIEAFF. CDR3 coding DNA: TGCGCCAGCAGCTTAGTGGGTTCTATAGAAGCTTTCTTT.

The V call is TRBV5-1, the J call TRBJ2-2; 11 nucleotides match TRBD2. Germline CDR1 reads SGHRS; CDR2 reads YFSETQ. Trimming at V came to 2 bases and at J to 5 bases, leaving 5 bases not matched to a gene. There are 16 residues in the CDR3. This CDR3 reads CASSLGTSGRTGELFF. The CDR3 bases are TGCGCCAGCAGCTTAGGGACTAGCGGTCGGACCGGGGAGCTGTTTTTT.

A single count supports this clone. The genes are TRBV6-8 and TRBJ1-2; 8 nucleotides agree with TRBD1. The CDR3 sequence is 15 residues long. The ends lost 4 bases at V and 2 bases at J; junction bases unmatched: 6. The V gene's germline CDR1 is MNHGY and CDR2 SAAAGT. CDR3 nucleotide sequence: TGTGCCAGCAGTTCGCCCGACAGGGGAAACTATGGCTACACCTTC. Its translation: CASSSPDRGNYGYTF.

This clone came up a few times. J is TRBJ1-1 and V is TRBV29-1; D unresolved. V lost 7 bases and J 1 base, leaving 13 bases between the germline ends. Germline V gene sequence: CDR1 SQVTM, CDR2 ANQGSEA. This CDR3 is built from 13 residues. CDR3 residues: CSALKASNTEAFF. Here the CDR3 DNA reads TGCAGCGCACTAAAGGCTTCGAACACTGAAGCTTTCTTT.

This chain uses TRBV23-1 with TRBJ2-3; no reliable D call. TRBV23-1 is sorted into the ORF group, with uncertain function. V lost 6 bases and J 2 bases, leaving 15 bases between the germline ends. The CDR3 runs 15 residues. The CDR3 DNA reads TGCGCCAGCAGCTACGACCTACTTCACACAGATACGCAGTATTTT. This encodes CASSYDLLHTDTQYF.

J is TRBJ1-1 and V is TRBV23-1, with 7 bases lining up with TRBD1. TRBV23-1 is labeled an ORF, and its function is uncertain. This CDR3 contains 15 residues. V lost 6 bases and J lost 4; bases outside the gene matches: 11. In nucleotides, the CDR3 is TGCGCCAGCAGCCAAGAACCGGACAGGAGCACTGAAGCTTTCTTT. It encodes CASSQEPDRSTEAFF.

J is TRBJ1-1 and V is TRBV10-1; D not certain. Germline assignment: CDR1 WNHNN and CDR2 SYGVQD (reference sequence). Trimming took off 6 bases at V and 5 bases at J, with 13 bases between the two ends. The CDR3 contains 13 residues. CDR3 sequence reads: CASRGAGRTEAFF. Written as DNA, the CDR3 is TGCGCCAGCAGGGGAGCAGGACGGACTGAAGCTTTCTTT.

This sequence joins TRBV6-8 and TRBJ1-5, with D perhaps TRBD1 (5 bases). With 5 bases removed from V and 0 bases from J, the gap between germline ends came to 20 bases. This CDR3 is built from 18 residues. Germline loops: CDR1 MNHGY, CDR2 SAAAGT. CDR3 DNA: TGTGCCAGCAGTAACGAGGGTCGACAGACTTATAGCAATCAGCCCCAGCATTTT. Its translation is CASSNEGRQTYSNQPQHF.

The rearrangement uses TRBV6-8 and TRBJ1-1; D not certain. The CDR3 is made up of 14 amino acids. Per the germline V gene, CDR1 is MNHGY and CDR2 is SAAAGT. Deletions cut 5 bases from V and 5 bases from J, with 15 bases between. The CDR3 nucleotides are TGTGCCAGCAGTGTTCCGTTCAGGCGAACTGAAGCTTTCTTT. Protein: CASSVPFRRTEAFF.

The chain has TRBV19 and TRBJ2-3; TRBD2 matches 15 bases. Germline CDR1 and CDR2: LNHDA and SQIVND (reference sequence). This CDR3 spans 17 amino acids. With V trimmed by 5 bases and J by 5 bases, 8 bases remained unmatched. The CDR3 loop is CASSSPSGLAGGDTQYF. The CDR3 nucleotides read TGTGCCAGTAGTTCCCCCTCGGGACTAGCGGGGGGAGATACGCAGTATTTT.

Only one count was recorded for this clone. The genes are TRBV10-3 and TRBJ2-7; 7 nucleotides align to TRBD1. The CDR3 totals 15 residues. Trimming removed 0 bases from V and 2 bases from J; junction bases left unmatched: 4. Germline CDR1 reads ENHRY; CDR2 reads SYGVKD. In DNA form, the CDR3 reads TGTGCCATCAGTGAGTCGAGAGGGGGCACCTACGAGCAGTACTTC. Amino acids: CAISESRGGTYEQYF.

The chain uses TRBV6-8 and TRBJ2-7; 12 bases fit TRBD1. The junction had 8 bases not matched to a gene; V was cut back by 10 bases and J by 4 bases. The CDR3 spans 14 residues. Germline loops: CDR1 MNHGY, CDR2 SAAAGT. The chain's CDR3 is CAISKGQGAYEQYF. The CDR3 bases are TGTGCCATCAGCAAGGGACAGGGGGCTTACGAGCAGTACTTC.

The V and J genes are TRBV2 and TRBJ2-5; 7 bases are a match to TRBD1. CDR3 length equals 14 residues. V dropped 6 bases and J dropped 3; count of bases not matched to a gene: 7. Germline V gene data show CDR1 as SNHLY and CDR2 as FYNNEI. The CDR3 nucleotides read TGTGCCAGCAGACCCGGGACAGCCGAAGAGACCCAGTACTTC. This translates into CASRPGTAEETQYF.

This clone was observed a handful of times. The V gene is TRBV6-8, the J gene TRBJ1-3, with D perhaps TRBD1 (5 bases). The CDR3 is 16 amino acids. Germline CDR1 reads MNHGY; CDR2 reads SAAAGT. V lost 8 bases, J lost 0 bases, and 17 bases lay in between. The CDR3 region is CASASVQALSGNTIYF. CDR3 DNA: TGTGCCAGCGCCTCTGTACAGGCCCTCTCTGGAAACACCATATATTTT.

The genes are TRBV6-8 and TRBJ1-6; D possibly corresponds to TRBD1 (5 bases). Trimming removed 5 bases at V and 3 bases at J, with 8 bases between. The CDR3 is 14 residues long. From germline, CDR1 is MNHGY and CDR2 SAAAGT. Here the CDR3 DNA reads TGTGCCAGCAGTGAGCAGGGCTATAATTCACCCCTCCACTTT. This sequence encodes CASSEQGYNSPLHF.